This T cell receptor (beta chain) appears in the sequencing data of a study of identical twins (TCRdb year 2016). For the study in its entirety: To test whether fetal clonotypes persist, this study deep-sequenced TCR alpha and beta repertoires from monozygotic twins, from unrelated adults of various ages, and from cord blood. To rule out contamination, the twin experiments were replicated at different times with different library preparation protocols. The paper as a whole reports these results and caveats: Zero-insertion analyses could be partly confounded by invariant T cells such as MAIT and iNKT, though diverse VJ usage argued against such confounding for most clonotypes. A weaker excess of twin sharing was found in beta out-of-frame sequences because the signal-to-noise ratio was lowered by fewer shared sequences. In monozygotic twins, recombination models systematically underestimated out-of-frame TCR alpha sharing, but the models matched the sharing seen between unrelated individuals. Abundant cord blood beta clonotypes carried fewer insertions; young adult naive repertoires showed a weaker similar trend, while memory repertoires showed none. Out-of-frame TCR alpha sequences shared between twins showed an excess of low generation-probability sequences compared with coincidental sharing between unrelated individuals. Because the same donors could not be followed over many years, conclusions were based on cross-sectional statistical analysis.

From cysteine to phenylalanine, the CDR3 is 16 amino acids long. CDR3 DNA only is kept here, 48 bases in frame from base 1. From a lookup of the germline V gene (reference sequence), CDR1 and CDR2 are DFQATT and SNEGSKA. The germline ends are 18 bases apart after V is trimmed by 1 base and J by 4 bases. Every donor in the study was a healthy Caucasian. Three pairs of female monozygotic twins, all aged roughly 18 to 29 years, were included in the twin cohort. Positive isolation kits from Invitrogen were used to isolate the CD4+ and CD8+ T cell populations. As for this clonotype: No antigen is known for it. No clone much larger than this one lies a single base away; base qualities are absent.

Libraries came from 5' RACE. The listed sequencing device is Illumina HiSeq 2000. A universal primer binding site was added through template switching, and the final cDNA carried a unique molecular identifier so that TCR cDNA molecules could be counted accurately. Specific primers in the conserved constant-segment region were used to synthesize first-strand cDNA for TCR alpha and beta chains. Each cDNA library was double barcoded, with a SMART-Mk sample barcode plus Illumina barcodes, to control for contamination. TruSeq adapter sequences along with Illumina sample barcodes were introduced in two successive PCR steps. The TCR alpha and beta cDNA libraries were sequenced on the Illumina HiSeq platform using custom primers. Per the original workflow: Unique molecular identifiers were extracted from raw reads with MiGEC, and CDR3 positions were determined with MiXCR. Recombination models were inferred per individual with the repgenHMM and IGoR tools using an EM algorithm. Shared clonotype analysis was performed with the tcR package in R, normalizing sharing by the product of cloneset sizes. Out-of-frame nonproductive sequences were analyzed to study raw recombination free of thymic and clonal selection effects. TCRdb trimmed the raw reads at Q25, called clones with MiXCR and kept productive beta chains. When rows share a CDR3 protein, they turn into one entry using the most common DNA and genes. In this record, the V and J calls reflect TCRdb's handling and not the investigators' own analysis. The sample profile shows 450,000 or so distinct CDR3 sequences; approximately 15% of them were found once. Jointly, the top ten make up 0.4% to 0.55% of the sample.

The data were also submitted as part of a second study, on yellow fever vaccine responses in identical twins. Per that second paper: The authors reported that the T cell response to vaccination in identical twins appeared partly convergent and partly personalized. The study precisely tracked vaccine-responding T cell clones in identical twins.

This receptor was identified in a woman aged 18-29 years in good health. The V and J genes are TRBV20-1 and TRBJ2-3, with TRBD1 as a weak D call on 5 bases. Sequences were obtained from CD4+ T cells sorted from blood. The CDR3 has the sequence CSARASRGPAPDTQYF. The DNA sequence is as follows: TGCAGTGCTAGAGCATCAAGGGGCCCGGCCCCAGATACGCAGTATTTT.